This T cell receptor beta chain was found in a study of OX40 agonist ivuxolimab in advanced cancers. For context, the study as a whole: Ivuxolimab was a fully human IgG2 agonistic monoclonal antibody targeting the costimulatory receptor OX40 (CD134). Intravenous ivuxolimab was administered to patients every 2 weeks at six dose levels: 0.01, 0.1, 0.3, 1.5, 3 and 10 mg/kg. Among the roughly 50 dose-escalation patients, some 20 had hepatocellular carcinoma, roughly 15 melanoma, 9 renal cell carcinoma and 9 head and neck cancer. In the dose-escalation cohort, 82.7% of patients were male, and the mean age was approximately 60 years with a range of roughly 20 to 79. Prior anti-PD-1, anti-PD-L1 or anti-CTLA-4 therapy was permitted, and checkpoint inhibitors had been received by 30% to 40% of dose-escalation patients. Partial responses occurred in three dose-escalation patients: two with cutaneous melanoma and one with hepatocellular carcinoma. The purpose of peripheral TCRbeta sequencing was to test whether ivuxolimab changed TCR sequence diversity and led to clonal T-cell expansion. The paper describes the monotherapy dose-escalation part (N = 52 patients) of the phase I trial of ivuxolimab.

On the study overall, not on this receptor specifically: At doses from 0.1 to 3.0 mg/kg, clonal expansion was seen in both CD4+ and CD8+ blood T cells between baseline and week 6. Low levels of normalized T-cell clonal expansion were also seen in some patients who did not respond. Partial responders in the 0.1-3.0 mg/kg groups had among the lowest normalized peripheral clonal expansion, especially among CD8+ T cells. After ivuxolimab, CD8+ T cells had more expanded clones than CD4+ T cells on average. Which antigens the clonally expanded peripheral T cells were specific for was not determined.

The trial excluded patients who had a history of autoimmune disease or were on systemic immunosuppression. Peripheral blood for TCR sequencing was drawn from every dose cohort at baseline, at cycle 4 day 1 and at cycle 7 day 1. Samples were obtained from an open-label, multicenter, first-in-human phase I dose-escalation trial of ivuxolimab. The trial enrolled adults with locally advanced or metastatic head and neck squamous cell, hepatocellular, melanoma or renal cell carcinoma. Before TCR sequencing, CD4+ T cells and CD8+ T cells were sorted from peripheral blood as separate populations. To sequence the TCRbeta CDR3 region, genomic DNA was isolated from the sorted cells. TCRbeta CDR3 regions were sequenced using the immunoSEQ Assay. The table comes from immuneACCESS by way of TCRdb, which keeps in-frame sequences with V and J called. Part of the clones is missing from these tables; in studies checked, under half for an unresolved V gene and the rest for unknown reasons. The sample table lists roughly 120,000 clones, 75% to 90% of them with a count of one. Clones ranked in the top ten supply about 0.55% of the sample.

The germline V gene (reference sequence) gives CDR1 as LNHDA and CDR2 as SQIVND. CDR3 length: 14 amino acids, cysteine to phenylalanine. CDR3 DNA only is kept here, 42 bases in frame from base 1. V is pared back by 3 bases and J by 1 base, with 9 bases lying between the germline termini. Details on this clone: This clone's antigen is unknown. No base quality information exists; no much larger clone differs at one position.

The sequenced sample was CD4+ or CD8+ T cells sorted from blood, obtained in a trial of the OX40 agonist ivuxolimab. This TCR came from an adult with an advanced solid tumor such as melanoma, head and neck, liver or kidney cancer. The chain employs TRBV19 and TRBJ1-1; no D gene can be assigned with confidence. The CDR3: CASSMGPGNTEAFF. Here is the DNA: TGTGCCAGTAGTATGGGTCCGGGGAACACTGAAGCTTTCTTT.